The sample holds one count of the clone carrying this T cell receptor beta chain. This specimen belongs to a study of OX40 agonist ivuxolimab in advanced cancers. Method: immunoSEQ multiplex PCR; TCRdb's copy keeps in-frame clones and lacks some. Here the sample spans tens of thousands of clones, around nine tenths being singletons. Exclusion of a patient followed from autoimmune disease history or systemic immunosuppression. V was shortened by 4 bases and J by 2 bases, with 19 bases between the two germline ends. Germline V gene lookup returns CDR1 SGHDT and CDR2 YYEEEE. This CDR3 spans 16 amino acids.

This TCR was sampled from an adult with an advanced solid tumor such as melanoma, head and neck, liver or kidney cancer. The sample here was CD4+ or CD8+ T cells sorted from blood, taken in a trial of the OX40 agonist ivuxolimab. The chain carries TRBV5-6 and TRBJ2-7; D may match TRBD1 or TRBD2 (6 bases each). In DNA, the CDR3 is TGTGCCAGCAGCAAAGGGGGGACTCTTAAACCCTACGAGCAGTACTTC. It yields the protein CASSKGGTLKPYEQYF.